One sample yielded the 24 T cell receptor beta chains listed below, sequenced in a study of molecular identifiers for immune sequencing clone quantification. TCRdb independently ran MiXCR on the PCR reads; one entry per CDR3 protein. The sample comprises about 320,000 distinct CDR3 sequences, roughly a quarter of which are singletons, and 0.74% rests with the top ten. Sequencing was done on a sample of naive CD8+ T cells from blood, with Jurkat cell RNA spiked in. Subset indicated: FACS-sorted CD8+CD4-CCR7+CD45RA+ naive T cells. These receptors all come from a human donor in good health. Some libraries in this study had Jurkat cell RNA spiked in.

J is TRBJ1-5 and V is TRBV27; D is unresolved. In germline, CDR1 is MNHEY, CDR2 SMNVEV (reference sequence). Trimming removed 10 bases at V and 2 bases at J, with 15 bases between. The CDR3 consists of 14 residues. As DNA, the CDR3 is TGTGCCACCAGAGAGGCAAGGGGCAATCAGCCCCAGCATTTT. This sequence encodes CATREARGNQPQHF.

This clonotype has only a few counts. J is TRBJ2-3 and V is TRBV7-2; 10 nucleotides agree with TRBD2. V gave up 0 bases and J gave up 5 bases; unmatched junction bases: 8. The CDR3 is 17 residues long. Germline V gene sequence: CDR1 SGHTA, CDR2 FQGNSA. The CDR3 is CASSLAMVAGGEDTQYF. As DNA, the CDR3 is TGTGCCAGCAGCTTAGCGATGGTAGCGGGGGGCGAAGATACGCAGTATTTT.

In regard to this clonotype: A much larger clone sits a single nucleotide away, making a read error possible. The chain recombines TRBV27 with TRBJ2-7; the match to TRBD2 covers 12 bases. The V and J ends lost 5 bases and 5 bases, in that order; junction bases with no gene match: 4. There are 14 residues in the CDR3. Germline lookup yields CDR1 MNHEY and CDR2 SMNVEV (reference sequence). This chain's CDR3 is CASSPGTSGHEQYF. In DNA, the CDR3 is TGTGCCAGCAGTCCCGGGACTAGCGGGCACGAGCAGTACTTC.

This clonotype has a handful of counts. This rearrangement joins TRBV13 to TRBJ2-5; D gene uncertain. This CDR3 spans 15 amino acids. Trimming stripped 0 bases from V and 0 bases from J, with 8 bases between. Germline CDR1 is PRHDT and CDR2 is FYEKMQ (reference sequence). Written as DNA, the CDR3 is TGTGCCAGCAGCTTAGGGGGCCCTAACCAAGAGACCCAGTACTTC. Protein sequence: CASSLGGPNQETQYF.

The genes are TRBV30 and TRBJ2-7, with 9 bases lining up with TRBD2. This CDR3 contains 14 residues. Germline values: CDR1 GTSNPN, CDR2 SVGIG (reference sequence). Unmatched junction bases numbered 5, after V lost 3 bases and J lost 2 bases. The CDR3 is CAWSTGTSTYEQYF. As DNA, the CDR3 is TGTGCCTGGAGCACCGGGACTAGCACCTACGAGCAGTACTTC.

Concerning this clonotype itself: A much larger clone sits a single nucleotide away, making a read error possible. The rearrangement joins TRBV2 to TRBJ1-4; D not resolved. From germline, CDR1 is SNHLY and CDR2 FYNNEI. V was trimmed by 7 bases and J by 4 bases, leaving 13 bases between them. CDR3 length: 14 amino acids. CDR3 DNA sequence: TGTGCCAGCACTGGCACGGATTATAATGAAAAACTGTTTTTT. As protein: CASTGTDYNEKLFF.

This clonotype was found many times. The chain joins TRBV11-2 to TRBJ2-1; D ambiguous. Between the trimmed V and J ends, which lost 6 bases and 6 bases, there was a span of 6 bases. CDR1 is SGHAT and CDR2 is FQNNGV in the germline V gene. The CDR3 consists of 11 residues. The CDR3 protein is CASSLFNEQFF. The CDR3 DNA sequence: TGTGCCAGCAGTTTATTCAATGAGCAGTTCTTC.

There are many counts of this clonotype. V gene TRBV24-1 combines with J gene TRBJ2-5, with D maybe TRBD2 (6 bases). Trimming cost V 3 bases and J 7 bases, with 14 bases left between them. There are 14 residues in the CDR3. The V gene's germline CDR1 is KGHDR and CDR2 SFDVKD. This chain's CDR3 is CATSDPGLLATQYF. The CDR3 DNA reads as TGTGCCACCAGTGATCCGGGACTCCTAGCGACCCAGTACTTC.

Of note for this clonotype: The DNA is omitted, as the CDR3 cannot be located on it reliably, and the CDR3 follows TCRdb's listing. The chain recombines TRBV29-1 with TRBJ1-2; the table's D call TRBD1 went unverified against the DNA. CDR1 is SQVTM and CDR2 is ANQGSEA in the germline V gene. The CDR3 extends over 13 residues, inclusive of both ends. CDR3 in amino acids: CSAKTGAAYGCTF.

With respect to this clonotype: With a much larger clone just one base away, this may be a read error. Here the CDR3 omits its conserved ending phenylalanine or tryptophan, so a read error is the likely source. CDR3 protein: CSRGQGAAKNIQYL. CDR3 nucleotides: TGCAGCCGGGGACAGGGAGCAGCCAAAAACATTCAGTACCTC. The chain carries TRBV29-1 and TRBJ2-4; TRBD1 matches 9 bases. J gave up 0 bases and V 8 bases, and 5 bases lay outside the gene matches. The CDR3 contains 14 residues. The germline V gene has CDR1 SQVTM and CDR2 ANQGSEA.

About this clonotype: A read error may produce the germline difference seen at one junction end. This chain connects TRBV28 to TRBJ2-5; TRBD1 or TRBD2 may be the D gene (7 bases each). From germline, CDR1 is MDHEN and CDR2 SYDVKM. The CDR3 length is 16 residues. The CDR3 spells CATCLGGGGNQETRYF. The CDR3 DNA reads TGTGCCACCTGCCTGGGGGGAGGGGGCAACCAAGAGACCCGGTACTTC.

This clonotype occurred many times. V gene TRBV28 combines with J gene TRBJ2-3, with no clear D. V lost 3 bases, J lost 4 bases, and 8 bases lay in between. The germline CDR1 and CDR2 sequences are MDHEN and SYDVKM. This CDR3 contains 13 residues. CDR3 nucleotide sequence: TGTGCCAGCAGTTTCCCACAACCAGATACGCAGTATTTT. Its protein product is CASSFPQPDTQYF. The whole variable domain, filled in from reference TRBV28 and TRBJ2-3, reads DVKVTQSSRYLVKRTGEKVFLECVQDMDHENMFWYRQDPGLGLRLIYFSYDVKMKEKGDIPEGYSVSREKKERFSLILESASTNQTSMYLCASSFPQPDTQYFGPGTRLTVL.

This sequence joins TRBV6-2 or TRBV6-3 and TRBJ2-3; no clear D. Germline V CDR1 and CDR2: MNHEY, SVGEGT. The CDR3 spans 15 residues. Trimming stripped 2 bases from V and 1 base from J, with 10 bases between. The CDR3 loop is CASSYTAVGTDTQYF. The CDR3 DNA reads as TGTGCCAGCAGTTACACCGCCGTGGGCACAGATACGCAGTATTTT.

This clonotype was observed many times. CDR3 DNA: TGCAGCGTAACAGGAGCCTTGAACACTGAAGCTTTCTTT. Protein sequence: CSVTGALNTEAFF. The J gene is TRBJ1-1, the V gene TRBV29-1; weak D call: TRBD1 (5 bases). The CDR3 is 13 residues long. Looked up from germline, CDR1 is SQVTM and CDR2 is ANQGSEA. V shed 6 bases and J shed 0 bases, with 11 bases lying between them.

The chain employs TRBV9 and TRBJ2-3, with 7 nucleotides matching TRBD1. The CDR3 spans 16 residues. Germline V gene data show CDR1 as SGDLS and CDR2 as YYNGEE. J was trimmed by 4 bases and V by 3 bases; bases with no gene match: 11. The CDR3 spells CASSAGQPGMADTQYF. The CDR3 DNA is TGTGCCAGCAGCGCGGGACAGCCAGGAATGGCAGATACGCAGTATTTT.

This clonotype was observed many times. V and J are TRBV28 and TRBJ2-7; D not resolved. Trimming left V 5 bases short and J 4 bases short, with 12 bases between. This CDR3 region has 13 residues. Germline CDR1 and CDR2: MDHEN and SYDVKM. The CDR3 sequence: CASSQLIDYEQYF. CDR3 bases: TGTGCCAGCAGTCAACTTATTGATTACGAGCAGTACTTC. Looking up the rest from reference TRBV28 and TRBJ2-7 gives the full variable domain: DVKVTQSSRYLVKRTGEKVFLECVQDMDHENMFWYRQDPGLGLRLIYFSYDVKMKEKGDIPEGYSVSREKKERFSLILESASTNQTSMYLCASSQLIDYEQYFGPGTRLTVT.

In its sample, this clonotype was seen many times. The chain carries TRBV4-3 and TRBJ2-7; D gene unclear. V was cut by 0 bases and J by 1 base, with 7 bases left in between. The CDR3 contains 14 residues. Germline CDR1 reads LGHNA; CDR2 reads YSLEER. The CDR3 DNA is TGCGCCAGCAGCCAAGAAGATGGATCCTACGAGCAGTACTTC. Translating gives CASSQEDGSYEQYF.

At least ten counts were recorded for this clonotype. CDR3 DNA sequence: TGTGCCAGCATGCTGGCAGATACGCAGTATTTT. Translated: CASMLADTQYF. The genes are TRBV12-3 or TRBV12-4 and TRBJ2-3; D remains ambiguous. Trimming shortened V by 7 bases and J by 4 bases, and 6 bases separated the two germline ends. The CDR3 has 11 amino acids.

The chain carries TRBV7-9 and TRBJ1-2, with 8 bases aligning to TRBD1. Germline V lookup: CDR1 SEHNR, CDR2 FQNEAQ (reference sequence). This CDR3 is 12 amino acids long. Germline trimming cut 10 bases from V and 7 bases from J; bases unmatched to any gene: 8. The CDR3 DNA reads TGTGCCATCAAAGCCGGGACAGGTGGCTACACCTTC. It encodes CAIKAGTGGYTF.

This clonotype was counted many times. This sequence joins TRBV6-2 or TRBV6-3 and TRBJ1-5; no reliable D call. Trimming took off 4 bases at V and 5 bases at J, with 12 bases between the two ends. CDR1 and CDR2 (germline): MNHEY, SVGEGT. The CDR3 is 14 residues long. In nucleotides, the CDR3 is TGTGCCAGCAGTTTCGAAGAAATCGATCAGCCCCAGCATTTT. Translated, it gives CASSFEEIDQPQHF.

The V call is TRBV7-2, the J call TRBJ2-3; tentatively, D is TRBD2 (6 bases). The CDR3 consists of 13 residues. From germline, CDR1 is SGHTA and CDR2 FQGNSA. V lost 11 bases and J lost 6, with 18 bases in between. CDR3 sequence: CARRPRGGDTQYF. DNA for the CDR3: TGTGCCCGCCGCCCAAGGGGAGGTGATACGCAGTATTTT.

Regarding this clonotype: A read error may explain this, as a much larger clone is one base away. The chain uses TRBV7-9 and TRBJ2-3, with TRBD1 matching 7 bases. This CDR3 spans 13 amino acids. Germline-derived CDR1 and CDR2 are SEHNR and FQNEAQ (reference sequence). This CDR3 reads CAGSLGTENTQYF. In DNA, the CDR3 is TGTGCCGGCAGCTTAGGGACAGAAAATACGCAGTATTTT.

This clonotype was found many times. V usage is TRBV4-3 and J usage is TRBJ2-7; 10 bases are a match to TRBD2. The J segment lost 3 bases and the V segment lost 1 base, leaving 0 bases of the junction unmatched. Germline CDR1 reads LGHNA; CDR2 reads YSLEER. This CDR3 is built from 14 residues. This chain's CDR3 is CASSQGTSGYEQYF. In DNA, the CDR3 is TGCGCCAGCAGCCAAGGGACTAGCGGCTACGAGCAGTACTTC.

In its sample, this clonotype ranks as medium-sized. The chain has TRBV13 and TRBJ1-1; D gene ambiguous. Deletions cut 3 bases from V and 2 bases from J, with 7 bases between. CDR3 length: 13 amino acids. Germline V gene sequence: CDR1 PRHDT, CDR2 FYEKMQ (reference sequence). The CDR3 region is CASSFVGNTEAFF. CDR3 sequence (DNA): TGTGCCAGCAGCTTTGTAGGAAACACTGAAGCTTTCTTT.